This record covers a single TCR beta chain. Its specificity is not known. The study assayed 90,000 to 100,000 TCR templates per sample. Assay: immunoSEQ multiplex PCR; the TCRdb copy retains only in-frame clones and omits some. Of tens of thousands of clones listed, over 85% are singletons. The sample is drawn from a study of siplizumab effects on memory and regulatory T cells. The CDR3 runs 11 residues. Trimming removed 6 bases at V and 4 bases at J, with 5 bases between. Germline CDR1 and CDR2: MNHNY and SVGAGI (reference sequence). Study conclusions and caveats: Siplizumab led to significantly less abundant alloreactive sequences that could be traced back to unstimulated CD4+ memory cells. In unstimulated cells, naive T cells appeared more diverse than memory T cells and seemed major alloresponse contributors. Siplizumab conditions gave an average of around 70% Treg-derived mappable alloreactive CD4+ clones, versus about 26% for controls.

Sequenced input: CD8+ T cells sorted from blood. The receptor was isolated from a human donor in good health. This rearrangement joins TRBV6-6 to TRBJ2-3, with unresolved D. The CDR3 spells CASSLADTQYF. CDR3 DNA sequence: TGTGCCAGCAGCCTAGCAGATACGCAGTATTTT.